This is a list of T cell receptor beta chains from one sample in a study of CD8+CD57+ T cells in acquired aplastic anemia. TCRdb processed the reads anew with MiXCR; each CDR3 protein has one entry. The sample includes hundreds of thousands of distinct CDR3 sequences, 65% to 80% of them seen just once. Sequencing was carried out using sorted CD4+, CD8+, or CD8+CD57+ T cells (not recorded which) from PBMCs. The origin of the receptors is a human donor in good health, serving as a control. The CDR3 runs from the conserved cysteine through the conserved F or W. D genes are given only for firm matches. Not all rows give a size; the values are once, few, many and, for expanded clones, a class.

cdr3_nt: TGTGCCAGCAGCTTAGTACGGGGACGGAACTATGGCTACCTGTTTTTT
cdr3_aa: CASSLVRGRNYGYLFF
clone_size: .
j_call: TRBJ2-2
v_call: TRBV7-6
d_call: .

cdr3_nt: TGTGCCAGTAGTGGACGGTTCTATAATTCACTGTTTTTT
cdr3_aa: CASSGRFYNSLFF
clone_size: .
j_call: TRBJ1-4
v_call: TRBV19
d_call: .

cdr3_nt: TGCGCCAGCACAACTCCCGGGGGGGCATCCTACAATGAGCAGTTCTTC
cdr3_aa: CASTTPGGASYNEQFF
clone_size: many
j_call: TRBJ2-1
v_call: TRBV5-1
d_call: TRBD2

cdr3_nt: TGTGCCAGCAGTCCCAGCGCCGAGGAGCTGTTTTTT
cdr3_aa: CASSPSAEELFF
clone_size: .
j_call: TRBJ2-2
v_call: TRBV2
d_call: .

cdr3_nt: TGTGCCAGCAGCACGGGACAGGGATCTTCACCCCACAACTTT
cdr3_aa: CASSTGQGSSPHNF
clone_size: .
j_call: TRBJ1-6
v_call: TRBV7-2
d_call: TRBD1

cdr3_nt: TGTGCCAGCAGCAAAGGCATAAACAGTGAGCAGTACTTC
cdr3_aa: CASSKGINSEQYF
clone_size: once
j_call: TRBJ2-7
v_call: TRBV2
d_call: .

cdr3_nt: TGCGCCAGCAGTGAGCCAGAGACAGGGGGTCTCTACACCTTC
cdr3_aa: CASSEPETGGLYTF
clone_size: many
j_call: TRBJ1-2
v_call: TRBV10-2
d_call: TRBD1

cdr3_nt: TGTGCCTGGAGTGTGCTAGGTCGGCTTAACGATGGCTACACCTTC
cdr3_aa: CAWSVLGRLNDGYTF
clone_size: .
j_call: TRBJ1-2
v_call: TRBV30
d_call: .

cdr3_nt: TGTGCCAGCTCACTTTACGCTTCCGGGACGCTAGCCTACGAGCAGCACTTC
cdr3_aa: CASSLYASGTLAYEQHF
clone_size: few
j_call: TRBJ2-7
v_call: TRBV9
d_call: .

cdr3_nt: TGTGCCAGCAGCCTAGAGGGGCGGAATCCGCCCCTCCACTTT
cdr3_aa: CASSLEGRNPPLHF
clone_size: .
j_call: TRBJ1-6
v_call: TRBV2
d_call: .

cdr3_nt: TGTGCCAGCAGTGAAAGGGGGACCCACGGCTACACCTTC
cdr3_aa: CASSERGTHGYTF
clone_size: many
j_call: TRBJ1-2
v_call: TRBV6-1
d_call: .

cdr3_nt: TGTGCCAGCAGCTCCCCGCCACTTTTTGACTACTCCTTC
cdr3_aa: CASSSPPLFDYSF
clone_size: .
j_call: TRBJ1-2
v_call: TRBV7-2
d_call: .

cdr3_nt: TGTGCCAGCAGCTTAAGCTGGGGGAAAGAAGCCCTCTTT
cdr3_aa: CASSLSWGKEALF
clone_size: .
j_call: TRBJ1-1
v_call: TRBV7-3
d_call: .

cdr3_nt: TGTGCCAGCAGCGCGGTACAGGGTTCAGGAAACACCATATATTTT
cdr3_aa: CASSAVQGSGNTIYF
clone_size: many
j_call: TRBJ1-3
v_call: TRBV9
d_call: .

cdr3_nt: TGTGCCAGCAGCTTAAGTCCTTACGGGGACTATGGCTACACCTTC
cdr3_aa: CASSLSPYGDYGYTF
clone_size: many
j_call: TRBJ1-2
v_call: TRBV7-3
d_call: .

cdr3_nt: TGTGCCTGGATAGGGACGGGCGAGCAGTACTTC
cdr3_aa: CAWIGTGEQYF
clone_size: many
j_call: TRBJ2-7
v_call: TRBV30
d_call: .

cdr3_nt: TGTGCCAGTAGTATTACCAGGGTTGGTCAGCCCCAGCATTTT
cdr3_aa: CASSITRVGQPQHF
clone_size: once
j_call: TRBJ1-5
v_call: TRBV19
d_call: .

cdr3_nt: TGTGCCAGCAGTACTAATGATCAGCCCCAGCAGACTGGTTACTTC
cdr3_aa: CASSTNDQPQQTGYF
clone_size: .
j_call: TRBJ2-5
v_call: TRBV2
d_call: .

cdr3_nt: TGTGCCAGCAGCGCCAGGAACTATGGCCACACCTTCCATTTT
cdr3_aa: CASSARNYGHTFHF
clone_size: .
j_call: TRBJ1-5
v_call: TRBV9
d_call: .

cdr3_nt: TGTGCCTGGCGCCTGGACAGAGGTTACTATGGCTACACCTTC
cdr3_aa: CAWRLDRGYYGYTF
clone_size: .
j_call: TRBJ1-2
v_call: TRBV30
d_call: .

cdr3_nt: TGCAGCGTTTTAAGGGGGGGTTCTGGGGAGACCCAGTACTTC
cdr3_aa: CSVLRGGSGETQYF
clone_size: few
j_call: TRBJ2-5
v_call: TRBV29-1
d_call: .

cdr3_nt: TGCAGTGCTAGAGTATCCCCTCGGACAGGGGACTACGAGCAGTACTTC
cdr3_aa: CSARVSPRTGDYEQYF
clone_size: many
j_call: TRBJ2-7
v_call: TRBV20-1
d_call: TRBD1

cdr3_nt: TGTGCCAGCAGCGCCTCAGGGCAGGGCAATCAGCCCCAGCATTTT
cdr3_aa: CASSASGQGNQPQHF
clone_size: .
j_call: TRBJ1-5
v_call: TRBV9
d_call: .

cdr3_nt: TGTGCCTCGAAGGGTTCACCCCTCCACTTT
cdr3_aa: CASKGSPLHF
clone_size: many
j_call: TRBJ1-6
v_call: TRBV30
d_call: .

cdr3_nt: TGTGCCAGCAGCCTAAACCAATGGACTAATCAGCCCCAGCATTTT
cdr3_aa: CASSLNQWTNQPQHF
clone_size: .
j_call: TRBJ1-5
v_call: TRBV5-4
d_call: .

cdr3_nt: TGTGCCAGCAGCTTAAATGCTAGGGGCTACGAGGAGGACTTC
cdr3_aa: CASSLNARGYEEDF
clone_size: once
j_call: TRBJ2-7
v_call: TRBV7-2
d_call: .

cdr3_nt: TGTGCCAGCAGCAGTGAGAGGACGAGCACCGGGGAGCTGTTTTTT
cdr3_aa: CASSSERTSTGELFF
clone_size: .
j_call: TRBJ2-2
v_call: TRBV7-8
d_call: .

cdr3_nt: TGCAGTGCTAGAAATAGGAGGGAGAATTACTTC
cdr3_aa: CSARNRRENYF
clone_size: .
j_call: TRBJ2-7
v_call: TRBV20-1
d_call: .

cdr3_nt: TGTGCCAGCAGCCCGACCACAGATACGCAGTATTTTCAGTACTTC
cdr3_aa: CASSPTTDTQYFQYF
clone_size: .
j_call: TRBJ2-7
v_call: TRBV7-2
d_call: .

cdr3_nt: TGCAGTGCTAGAGACACCCGAGACAGCGAAGCTTTCTTT
cdr3_aa: CSARDTRDSEAFF
clone_size: .
j_call: TRBJ1-1
v_call: TRBV20-1
d_call: .

cdr3_nt: TGCGCCAGCAGCCACCCCGGGACAGATACCTATGGCTACACCTTC
cdr3_aa: CASSHPGTDTYGYTF
clone_size: .
j_call: TRBJ1-2
v_call: TRBV7-8
d_call: TRBD1

cdr3_nt: TGTGCCAGCAGTTTAAGACAAGAGACCCAGTACTTC
cdr3_aa: CASSLRQETQYF
clone_size: few
j_call: TRBJ2-5
v_call: TRBV12-3/TRBV12-4
d_call: .

cdr3_nt: TGTGCCAGCAGCTTATTAAGCTTCGGGGGGGCAGATACGCAGTATTTT
cdr3_aa: CASSLLSFGGADTQYF
clone_size: .
j_call: TRBJ2-3
v_call: TRBV9
d_call: TRBD2

cdr3_nt: TGTGCCAGCAGCCAACCTGTATCCGCTAATGGCGAGACCCAGTACTTC
cdr3_aa: CASSQPVSANGETQYF
clone_size: .
j_call: TRBJ2-5
v_call: TRBV14
d_call: .

cdr3_nt: TGTGCCAGCAGTTCCGGACAGTTCTGGCCCCACACCTTT
cdr3_aa: CASSSGQFWPHTF
clone_size: .
j_call: TRBJ1-6
v_call: TRBV7-3
d_call: .

cdr3_nt: TGTGCCAGCAGTTGTAGCGGGGGTCCTAGCACAGATACGCAGTATTTT
cdr3_aa: CASSCSGGPSTDTQYF
clone_size: .
j_call: TRBJ2-3
v_call: TRBV6-1
d_call: TRBD2

cdr3_nt: TGCGCCAGCAGACCGGACGGGGGGGTCACTGAGCAGTTCTTC
cdr3_aa: CASRPDGGVTEQFF
clone_size: .
j_call: TRBJ2-1
v_call: TRBV7-8
d_call: TRBD2

cdr3_nt: TGTGCCAGCAGCTTGGAAAGGAGTCAGGCCACCGAGACCCAGTACTTC
cdr3_aa: CASSLERSQATETQYF
clone_size: many
j_call: TRBJ2-5
v_call: TRBV5-8
d_call: .

cdr3_nt: TGTGCCAGCAGCTTAGGTGGTCAGGGAGTCACCCAGCACTACTTC
cdr3_aa: CASSLGGQGVTQHYF
clone_size: .
j_call: TRBJ2-7
v_call: TRBV7-2
d_call: .

cdr3_nt: TGTGCCACCAGCAGAGATCGGAGATCCTACGAGCAGTACTTC
cdr3_aa: CATSRDRRSYEQYF
clone_size: .
j_call: TRBJ2-7
v_call: TRBV15
d_call: .

cdr3_nt: TGCAGTGCTAGAGGCCCCCGCGGGGAGGACTCTAACACAGATACGCAGTATTTT
cdr3_aa: CSARGPRGEDSNTDTQYF
clone_size: .
j_call: TRBJ2-3
v_call: TRBV20-1
d_call: .

cdr3_nt: TGCGCCAGCAGCTTGGAAGGGGGGCGACAGACCCAGTACTTC
cdr3_aa: CASSLEGGRQTQYF
clone_size: .
j_call: TRBJ2-5
v_call: TRBV5-1
d_call: .

cdr3_nt: TGTGCCAGCACTATGGGAACGGGCGGGAAGCGGCGCTACCATTTT
cdr3_aa: CASTMGTGGKRRYHF
clone_size: .
j_call: TRBJ1-5
v_call: TRBV7-2
d_call: .

cdr3_nt: TGTGCCAGCAGTGACACCGGCCGGTATGGAATCTATGAGCAGTTCTTC
cdr3_aa: CASSDTGRYGIYEQFF
clone_size: .
j_call: TRBJ2-1
v_call: TRBV10-2
d_call: .